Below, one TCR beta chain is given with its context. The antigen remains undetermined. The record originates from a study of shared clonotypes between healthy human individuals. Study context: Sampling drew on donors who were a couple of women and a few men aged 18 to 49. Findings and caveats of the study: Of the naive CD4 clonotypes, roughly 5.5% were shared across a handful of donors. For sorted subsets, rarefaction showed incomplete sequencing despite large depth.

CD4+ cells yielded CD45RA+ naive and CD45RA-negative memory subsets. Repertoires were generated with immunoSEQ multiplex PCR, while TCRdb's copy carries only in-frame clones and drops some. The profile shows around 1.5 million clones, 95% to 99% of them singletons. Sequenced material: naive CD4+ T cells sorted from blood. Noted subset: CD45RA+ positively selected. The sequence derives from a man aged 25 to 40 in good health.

CDR3 nucleotides: TGCAGCGCCTCCCGGGGCCTACAGGGGCCGGAGGACATTCAGTACTTC. Translated, it gives CSASRGLQGPEDIQYF. This sequence joins TRBV29-1 and TRBJ2-4; TRBD1 matches 7 bases. This CDR3 has 16 residues. CDR1 is SQVTM, CDR2 ANQGSEA, per germline. The V segment lost 7 bases and the J segment 8 bases; nucleotides outside the gene matches: 20.